This T cell receptor beta chain was captured by sequencing in a study of CD8+ T cells in alopecia areata. Study overall: Twice daily, treated patients received 5 to 10 mg of oral tofacitinib.

The treatment: oral pan-JAK inhibitor, 5-10 mg twice daily. Extracted from the samples, RNA was reverse transcribed into cDNA to serve as the sequencing template. The method was immunoSEQ multiplex PCR; TCRdb's version includes in-frame clones alone and lacks a portion of them. This sample carries 210,000 or so clones, approximately 67% of them seen once, and the ten largest clones take 0.95% to 1.5%. The germline V gene encodes CDR1 GTSNPN and CDR2 SVGIG (reference sequence). V was trimmed by 0 bases and J by 6 bases, leaving 14 bases between them. The CDR3 is 15 amino acids. The specimen comprised CD4+ T cells sorted from blood, sampled at approximately week 42, from a patient treated with tofacitinib. The sequence was collected from a human donor with alopecia areata. The chain recombines TRBV30 with TRBJ2-2; possible D gene TRBD1, 6 bases. CDR3 in DNA: TGTGCCTGGAGTGTGAACAAGGCAGGGGCCGGGGAGCTGTTTTTT. Its protein is CAWSVNKAGAGELFF.